The clone carrying this T cell receptor (beta chain) was observed a few times. What it binds is not known. RNA transcripts provided the source from which TCR beta CDR3 regions were amplified. The HTBI primer set was used in a first-round RT-PCR of the TCR CDR3. TCRdb called the multiplex PCR reads again in MiXCR, with one record for every CDR3 protein. The sample contains roughly 380,000 distinct CDR3 sequences, around 13% of which appear only once. In patients aged 18 to 65, hyperthyroidism was newly diagnosed, with duration under 2 months. The diagnoses drew upon clinical symptoms, serum thyroxine and TRAb, thyroid ultrasound and orbital computed tomography. The sample comes from a study of T cells in Graves' hyperthyroidism and ophthalmopathy. Study observations and caveats: Researchers found most expanded thyroid clonotypes above 0.001 in blood as well.

Germline-derived CDR1 and CDR2 are LGHDT and YNNKEL (reference sequence). This CDR3 is built from 13 residues. V trimming: 4 bases; J trimming: 8 bases; junction bases outside the gene matches: 6. The source is a woman aged 55-70 years with Graves' hyperthyroidism. The sample was blood. The V call is TRBV3-1, the J call TRBJ1-2; 8 bases align to TRBD1. CDR3 in DNA: TGTGCCAGCAGCCCGGGACAGGATCAGGGCTACACCTTC. Amino acid sequence: CASSPGQDQGYTF.